A single sample is the source of the 2 T cell receptor beta chains below, sequenced in a study of T cells after yellow fever vaccination (dated by TCRdb to between 2018 and 2021). What the treatment or condition label conveys for this sample: live attenuated yellow fever vaccine strain. The library was produced with 5' RACE. TCRdb lists the instrument as Illumina NovaSeq 6000. TCRdb applied fastp at Q25 and MiXCR to the public reads, then kept only in-frame beta chains. Records with the same CDR3 protein are collapsed into one entry carrying the most frequent genes and DNA. The table for this sample lists 150,000 to 200,000 distinct CDR3 sequences; around 9.3% of them were counted only once. Together, the top ten hold about a third of the sample. The sample was CD8+ T cells sorted from PBMCs, taken 45 days after the yellow fever booster vaccination. The receptor source for this set is a man in his late teens or twenties who received the YFV17D yellow fever vaccine.

The V call is TRBV3-1, the J call TRBJ2-2; maybe TRBD2 (5 bases). Germline values: CDR1 LGHDT, CDR2 YNNKEL (reference sequence). V lost 1 base and J lost 9, with 9 bases in between. This CDR3 spans 13 amino acids. This chain's CDR3 is CASSQALAWELFF. CDR3 bases: TGTGCCAGCAGCCAAGCGCTAGCCTGGGAGCTGTTTTTT.

This clonotype was seen only a few times. The rearrangement uses TRBV6-5 and TRBJ2-4; D remains unclear. This CDR3 is built from 16 residues. The V and J ends lost 2 bases and 2 bases respectively, with 13 bases between them. The germline V gene has CDR1 MNHEY and CDR2 SVGAGI. The CDR3 is CASSYDFPSSKNIQYF. The CDR3 bases are TGTGCCAGCAGTTACGACTTCCCTAGTTCCAAAAACATTCAGTACTTC.